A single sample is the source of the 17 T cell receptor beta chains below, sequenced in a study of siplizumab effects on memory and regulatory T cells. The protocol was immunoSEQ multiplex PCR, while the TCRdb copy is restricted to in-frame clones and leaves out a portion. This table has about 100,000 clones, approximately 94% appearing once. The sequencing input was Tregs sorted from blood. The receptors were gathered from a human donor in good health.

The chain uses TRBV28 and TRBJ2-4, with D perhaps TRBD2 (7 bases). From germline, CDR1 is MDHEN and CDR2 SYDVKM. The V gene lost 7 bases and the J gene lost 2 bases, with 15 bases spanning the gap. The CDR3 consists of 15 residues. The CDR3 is CASIGGGAPKNIQYF. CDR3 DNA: TGTGCCAGCATTGGGGGGGGCGCCCCCAAAAACATTCAGTACTTC.

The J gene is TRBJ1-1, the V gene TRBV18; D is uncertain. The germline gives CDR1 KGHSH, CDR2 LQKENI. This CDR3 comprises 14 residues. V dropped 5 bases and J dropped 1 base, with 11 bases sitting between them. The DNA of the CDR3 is TGTGCCAGCTCAACGGGCGGAGGGAACACTGAAGCTTTCTTT. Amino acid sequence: CASSTGGGNTEAFF.

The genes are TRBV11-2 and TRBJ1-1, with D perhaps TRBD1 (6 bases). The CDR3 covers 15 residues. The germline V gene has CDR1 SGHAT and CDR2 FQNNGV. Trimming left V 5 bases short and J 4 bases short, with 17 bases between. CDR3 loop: CASSRNRQAGTEAFF. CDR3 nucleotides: TGTGCCAGCAGCAGAAACCGACAGGCGGGCACTGAAGCTTTCTTT.

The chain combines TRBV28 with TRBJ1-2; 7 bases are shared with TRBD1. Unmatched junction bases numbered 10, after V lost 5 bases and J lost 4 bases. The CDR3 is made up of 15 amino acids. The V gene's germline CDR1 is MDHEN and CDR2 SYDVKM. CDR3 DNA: TGTGCCAGCAGTCTTCAGAAGGGGGCCGTCTATGGCTACACCTTC. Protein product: CASSLQKGAVYGYTF.

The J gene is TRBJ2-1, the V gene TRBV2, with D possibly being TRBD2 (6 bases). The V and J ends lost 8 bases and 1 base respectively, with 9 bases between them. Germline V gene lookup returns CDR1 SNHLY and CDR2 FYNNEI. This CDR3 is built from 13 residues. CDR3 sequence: CASRLASYNEQFF. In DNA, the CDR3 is TGTGCCAGCCGGCTAGCGTCCTACAATGAGCAGTTCTTC.

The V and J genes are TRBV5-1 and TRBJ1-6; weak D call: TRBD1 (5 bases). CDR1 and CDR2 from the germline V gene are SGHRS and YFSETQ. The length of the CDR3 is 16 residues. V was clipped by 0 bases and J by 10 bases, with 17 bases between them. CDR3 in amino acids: CASSLVPGRIRSPLHF. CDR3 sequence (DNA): TGCGCCAGCAGCTTGGTCCCAGGGAGGATCAGGTCACCCCTCCACTTT.

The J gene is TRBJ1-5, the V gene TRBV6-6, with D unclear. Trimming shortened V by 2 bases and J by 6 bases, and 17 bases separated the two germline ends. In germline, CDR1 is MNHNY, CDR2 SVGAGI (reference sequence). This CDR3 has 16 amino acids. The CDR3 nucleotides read TGTGCCAGCAGTTACCCACCACCGCCGGTATTTCAGCCCCAGCATTTT. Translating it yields CASSYPPPPVFQPQHF.

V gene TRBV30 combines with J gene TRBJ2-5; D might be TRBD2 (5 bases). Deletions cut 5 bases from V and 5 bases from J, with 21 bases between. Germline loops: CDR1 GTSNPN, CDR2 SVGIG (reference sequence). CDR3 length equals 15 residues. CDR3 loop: CAWALSLGGLETQYF. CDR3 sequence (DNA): TGTGCCTGGGCCTTATCGCTCGGCGGGTTGGAGACCCAGTACTTC.

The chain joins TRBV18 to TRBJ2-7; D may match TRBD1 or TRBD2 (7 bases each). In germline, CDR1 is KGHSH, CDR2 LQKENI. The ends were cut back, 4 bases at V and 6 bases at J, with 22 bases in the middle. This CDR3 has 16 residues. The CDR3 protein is CASSQEQGRVVGEQYF. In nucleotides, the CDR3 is TGTGCCAGCTCACAGGAACAGGGGAGGGTAGTCGGCGAGCAGTACTTC.

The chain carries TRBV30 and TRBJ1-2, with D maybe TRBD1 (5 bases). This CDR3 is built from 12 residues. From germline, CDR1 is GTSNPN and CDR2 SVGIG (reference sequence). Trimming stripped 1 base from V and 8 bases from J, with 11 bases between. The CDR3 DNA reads TGTGCCTGGAGTGGCGGGGCTTGGGGCTACACCTTC. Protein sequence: CAWSGGAWGYTF.

The CDR3, as DNA: TGCGCCAGCAGTCGAGGAGCGCAAGAGACCCAGTACTTC. This encodes CASSRGAQETQYF. This chain joins TRBV10-1 and TRBJ2-5; D remains unclear. CDR3 length: 13 amino acids. CDR1 WNHNN and CDR2 SYGVQD come from the germline V gene (reference sequence). V was shortened by 5 bases and J by 2 bases, with 9 bases between the two germline ends.

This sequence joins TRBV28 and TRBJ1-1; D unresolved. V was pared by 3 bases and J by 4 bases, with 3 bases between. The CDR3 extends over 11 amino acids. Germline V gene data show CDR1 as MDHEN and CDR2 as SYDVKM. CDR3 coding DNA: TGTGCCAGCAGTTTCCCCACTGAAGCTTTCTTT. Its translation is CASSFPTEAFF.

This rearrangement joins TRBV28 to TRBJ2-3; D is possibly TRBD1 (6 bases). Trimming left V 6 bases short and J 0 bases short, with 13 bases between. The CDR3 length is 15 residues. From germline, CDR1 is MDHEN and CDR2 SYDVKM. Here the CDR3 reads CASSRRTASTDTQYF. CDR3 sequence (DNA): TGTGCCAGCAGCAGAAGGACAGCTAGCACAGATACGCAGTATTTT.

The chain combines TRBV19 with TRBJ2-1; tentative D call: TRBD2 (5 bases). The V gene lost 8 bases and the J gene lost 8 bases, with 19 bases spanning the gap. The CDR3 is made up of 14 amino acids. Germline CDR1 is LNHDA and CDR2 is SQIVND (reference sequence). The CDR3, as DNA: TGTGCCAGTGGTCTTAATGCGGGCCCTGATGAGCAGTTCTTC. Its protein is CASGLNAGPDEQFF.

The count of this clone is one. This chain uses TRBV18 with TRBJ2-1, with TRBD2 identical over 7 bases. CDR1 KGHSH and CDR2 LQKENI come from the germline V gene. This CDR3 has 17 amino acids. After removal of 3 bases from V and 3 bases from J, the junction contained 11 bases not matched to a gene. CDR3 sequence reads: CASSPGTTRWGYNEQFF. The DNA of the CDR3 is TGTGCCAGCTCACCCGGGACTACCAGATGGGGCTACAATGAGCAGTTCTTC.

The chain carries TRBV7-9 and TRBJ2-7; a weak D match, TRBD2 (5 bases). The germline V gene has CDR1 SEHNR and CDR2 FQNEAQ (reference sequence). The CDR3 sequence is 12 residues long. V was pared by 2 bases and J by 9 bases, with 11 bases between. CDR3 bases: TGTGCCAGCAGCTTACCAATAGAGGGGCAGTACTTC. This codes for CASSLPIEGQYF.

The CDR3 region is CASSPLIRASGSSYNEQFF. DNA of the CDR3: TGTGCCAGCTCACCACTAATTAGGGCTAGCGGGAGCTCCTACAATGAGCAGTTCTTC. V is TRBV18 and J is TRBJ2-1, with TRBD2 matching 10 bases. The CDR3 runs 19 residues. CDR1 is KGHSH and CDR2 is LQKENI in the germline V gene. V lost 1 base, J lost 0 bases, and 9 bases stayed unmatched.